This paragraph reports one T cell receptor beta chain. Its antigen is undetermined. The sample is drawn from a study of blood T cells in healthy people across ages. Overall study context: About one barcoded beta molecule per two T cells came from capture by template switching.

A second PCR, run for roughly 7 to 12 cycles, used a sample-barcoded 5' primer plus a J-beta primer mix. Paired-end reads containing CDR3 totaled no fewer than 2.5 million for each sample. TCRdb processed the 5' RACE reads anew with MiXCR; each CDR3 protein has one entry. This sample has hundreds of thousands of distinct CDR3 sequences; approximately 52% occur once, and the top ten carry less than 15%. Broader study findings: In long-lived donors, naive CD4+ cell counts and diversity exceeded those of aged donors. Getting older went along with TCR beta diversity per million T cells dropping roughly linearly.

J lost 3 bases, V lost 1 base, and 8 bases had no gene match. The V gene's germline CDR1 is LGHDT and CDR2 YNNKEL (reference sequence). The CDR3 contains 17 residues. The V gene is TRBV3-1, the J gene TRBJ2-4, with 8 bases lining up with TRBD2. The source is a woman over 75 in good health. The sample comprised blood. CDR3 in DNA: TGTGCCAGCAGCCAAGGCCGGGGGGGCAGGGACAAAAACATTCAGTACTTC. Its translation: CASSQGRGGRDKNIQYF.